A selection of T cell receptor beta chains follows, all from one sample in a study of CD8 T cells in Susac syndrome. TCRdb re-derived calls from the immunoSEQ multiplex PCR reads in MiXCR, one entry per CDR3 protein. There are about 29,000 distinct CDR3 sequences in the sample; roughly 94% occur only once, and about 0.27% lies in the top ten. Sequences were obtained from CD8+ T cells from PBMCs. These receptor sequences come from a human donor in good health. The CDR3 runs from the conserved cysteine through the conserved F or W. The D gene is left open where the match is weak.

d_call j_call v_call cdr3_aa cdr3_nt
. TRBJ1-1 TRBV4-3 CASSQDPQGRNTEAFF TGCGCCAGCAGCCAAGACCCGCAGGGAAGGAACACTGAAGCTTTCTTT
. TRBJ2-5 TRBV5-1 CASSATGETQYF TGCGCCAGCAGCGCGACCGGAGAGACCCAGTACTTC
TRBD2 TRBJ2-5 TRBV7-9 CASSPPWRGDQQETQYF TGTGCCAGCAGCCCCCCTTGGCGGGGGGACCAACAAGAGACCCAGTACTTC
. TRBJ2-5 TRBV29-1 CSVELGLQETQYF TGCAGCGTTGAATTGGGGCTCCAAGAGACCCAGTACTTC
. TRBJ2-7 TRBV4-3 CASSQPLGEQYF TGCGCCAGCAGCCAACCTCTGGGGGAGCAGTACTTC
. TRBJ2-7 TRBV20-1 CSASGSRYEQYF TGCAGTGCTAGTGGATCAAGGTACGAGCAGTACTTC
. TRBJ2-1 TRBV20-1 CSARELGDNEQFF TGCAGTGCTAGAGAATTGGGGGACAATGAGCAGTTCTTC
. TRBJ2-7 TRBV19 CASSLGFSYEQYF TGTGCCAGTAGTTTGGGCTTCTCCTACGAGCAGTACTTC
. TRBJ2-1 TRBV9 CASSVTSGTFLDYEQFF TGTGCCAGCAGCGTTACCTCCGGGACTTTCCTCGACTATGAGCAGTTCTTC
. TRBJ1-1 TRBV20-1 CSTYETTEAFF TGCAGTACTTACGAGACCACTGAAGCTTTCTTT